The 21 T cell receptor beta chains given below trace back to one sample, sequenced in a study of T cells in Graves' hyperthyroidism and ophthalmopathy. TCR beta CDR3 sequences were amplified from RNA transcripts. During a first-round RT-PCR of the TCR CDR3, the HTBI primer set was used. TCRdb reanalysed the multiplex PCR reads using MiXCR and keeps one entry per CDR3 protein. The top ten hold under 55% of the sample, which has 300,000 to 400,000 distinct CDR3 sequences, 18% seen once. The sample consisted of blood. These receptors were obtained from a woman aged 45-65 years with Graves' hyperthyroidism.

This chain connects TRBV6-1 to TRBJ1-4; TRBD1 is a possible D gene (6 bases). The CDR3 is 13 residues long. Deletions cut 6 bases from V and 4 bases from J, with 9 bases between. Germline V gene lookup returns CDR1 MNHNS and CDR2 SASEGT. CDR3 nucleotides: TGTGCCAGCAGGGACAGTCTTAATGAAAAACTGTTTTTT. This translates into CASRDSLNEKLFF.

For this clonotype: The junction shows a germline mismatch at one end, possibly a read error. The V call is TRBV28, the J call TRBJ2-3; 11 nucleotides align to TRBD2. The CDR3 spans 15 residues. CDR1 MDHEN and CDR2 SYDVKM come from the germline V gene. The CDR3 protein is CANSLLAGVTDTQYF. The CDR3 DNA sequence: TGTGCCAACAGTTTACTAGCGGGGGTCACAGATACGCAGTATTTT.

This clonotype came up many times. The chain links TRBV18 to TRBJ1-2; the D gene is possibly TRBD1 (5 bases). Germline V lookup: CDR1 KGHSH, CDR2 LQKENI. The V gene lost 5 bases and the J gene lost 2 bases, with 12 bases spanning the gap. This CDR3 is 14 amino acids long. CDR3 in DNA: TGTGCCAGCTCATCAGGGACGGGCAACTATGGCTACACCTTC. Residues: CASSSGTGNYGYTF.

At least ten counts were recorded for this clonotype. The chain combines TRBV19 with TRBJ1-1; TRBD1 matches at 9 bases. CDR1 and CDR2 from the germline V gene are LNHDA and SQIVND (reference sequence). Losses at the gene ends were 5 bases for V and 0 bases for J; bases not matched to a gene: 7. This CDR3 has 16 amino acids. For the CDR3, the DNA is TGTGCCAGTAGTCCCTGGACAGGGGACATGAACACTGAAGCTTTCTTT. It translates to CASSPWTGDMNTEAFF.

V is TRBV5-1 and J is TRBJ1-1; a weak D match, TRBD1 (5 bases). The V end was cut by 3 bases, the J end by 4 bases, with 10 bases between. CDR1 is SGHRS and CDR2 is YFSETQ in the germline V gene. The CDR3 totals 13 residues. In nucleotides, the CDR3 is TGCGCCAGCAGCTCTTACGGGGCCACTGAAGCTTTCTTT. As protein: CASSSYGATEAFF.

This clonotype was counted many times. The chain carries TRBV27 and TRBJ2-1; D gene unclear. The CDR3 loop spans 16 amino acids. V lost 2 bases and J 3 bases, leaving 14 bases between the germline ends. Germline V lookup: CDR1 MNHEY, CDR2 SMNVEV (reference sequence). The CDR3 is CASSLTPRSVYNEQFF. CDR3 nucleotides: TGTGCCAGCAGTTTAACCCCCCGGAGCGTCTACAATGAGCAGTTCTTC.

The chain joins TRBV29-1 to TRBJ1-2, with TRBD1 identical over 8 bases. Germline lookup yields CDR1 SQVTM and CDR2 ANQGSEA. V dropped 1 base and J dropped 8; count of bases not matched to a gene: 12. The CDR3 totals 15 residues. This CDR3 is CSVEVQGAISLGYTF. DNA of the CDR3: TGCAGCGTTGAAGTCCAGGGGGCCATCTCCCTCGGCTACACCTTC.

There are many counts of this clonotype. This chain links TRBV11-2 with TRBJ2-1; D perhaps matches TRBD2 (6 bases). Trimming stripped 2 bases from V and 10 bases from J, with 12 bases between. There are 13 residues in the CDR3. Germline CDR1 is SGHAT and CDR2 is FQNNGV. This CDR3 reads CASSLLAEAEQFF. The CDR3 DNA reads as TGTGCCAGCAGCTTATTAGCGGAAGCCGAGCAGTTCTTC.

This clonotype was detected a few times. The genes are TRBV20-1 and TRBJ2-1, with 14 positions matching TRBD2. CDR1 is DFQATT and CDR2 is SNEGSKA in the germline V gene (reference sequence). J was trimmed by 9 bases and V by 6 bases; bases with no gene match: 7. CDR3 length: 14 residues. The CDR3 protein is CSAEGLAGVSEQFF. CDR3 nucleotides: TGCAGTGCCGAGGGACTAGCGGGAGTTTCTGAGCAGTTCTTC.

This clonotype has only a few counts. A much larger clone lies one base from this, so it may be a read error. The genes are TRBV6-1 and TRBJ2-5; D could derive from TRBD1 or TRBD2 (6 bases each). Germline V CDR1 and CDR2: MNHNS, SASEGT. The CDR3 sequence is 15 residues long. The V end lost 6 bases, the J end lost 2 bases, and 16 bases lay between the germline ends. This CDR3 reads CASSGRQVFQETQYF. Here the CDR3 DNA reads TGTGCCAGCAGCGGGAGACAGGTTTTTCAAGAGACCCAGTACTTC.

This clonotype was observed many times. The rearrangement uses TRBV3-1 and TRBJ1-2; 7 bases map to TRBD1. Germline V CDR1 and CDR2: LGHDT, YNNKEL (reference sequence). V shed 0 bases and J 0 bases; nucleotides not matched to a gene: 16. The CDR3 loop spans 20 amino acids. CDR3 in amino acids: CASSQDSLVPGGDSNYGYTF. CDR3 nucleotide sequence: TGTGCCAGCAGCCAAGATTCGTTGGTCCCAGGGGGGGATTCTAACTATGGCTACACCTTC.

This clonotype was counted only a few times. The chain couples TRBV15 to TRBJ2-1; D not resolved. V gave up 3 bases and J gave up 7 bases, with 10 bases separating them. This CDR3 has 13 residues. CDR1 and CDR2 (germline): LNHNV, YYDKDF (reference sequence). For the CDR3, the DNA is TGTGCCACCAGCAGTCGCAGTGGGAATGAGCAGTTCTTC. Amino acids: CATSSRSGNEQFF.

This clonotype was observed a single time. The J gene is TRBJ2-7, the V gene TRBV19, with D possibly TRBD1 on 6 matching bases. V dropped 3 bases and J dropped 0 bases, with 12 bases sitting between them. Per germline, CDR1 LNHDA and CDR2 SQIVND (reference sequence). CDR3 length: 15 amino acids. CDR3 sequence: CASSITRTASYEQYV. The DNA for the CDR3 is TGTGCCAGTAGTATTACCAGGACAGCCTCCTACGAGCAGTACGTC.

Many counts were recorded for this clonotype. The chain joins TRBV12-3 or TRBV12-4 to TRBJ1-1; D call uncertain. The CDR3 loop spans 14 amino acids. The germline V and J ends were trimmed by 6 bases and 0 bases, with 11 bases remaining between them. CDR3 protein: CASRKTTLNTEAFF. The CDR3 nucleotides are TGTGCCAGCAGGAAGACAACTCTGAACACTGAAGCTTTCTTT.

This chain links TRBV12-3 or TRBV12-4 with TRBJ1-3; no clear D gene. The ends were cut back, 5 bases at V and 0 bases at J, with 17 bases in the middle. The CDR3 covers 17 residues. The CDR3 protein is CASSPGPGTFSGNTIYF. The CDR3, as DNA: TGTGCCAGCAGTCCCGGGCCGGGAACCTTCTCTGGAAACACCATATATTTT.

This clonotype was seen ten or more times. The rearrangement uses TRBV11-1 and TRBJ2-2; 7 nucleotides line up with TRBD1. This CDR3 is 20 amino acids long. Trimming removed 6 bases from V and 7 bases from J; junction bases left unmatched: 26. From germline, CDR1 is SGHAT and CDR2 FQDESV (reference sequence). CDR3: CASSGIPGRGVQGINGELFF. The CDR3 bases are TGTGCCAGCAGTGGAATCCCAGGACGGGGTGTACAGGGGATTAACGGGGAGCTGTTTTTT.

The chain joins TRBV7-8 to TRBJ1-3, with D unclear. The CDR3 covers 15 residues. Germline V gives CDR1 SGHVS, CDR2 FQNEAQ. V shed 3 bases and J shed 0 bases, with 9 bases lying between them. CDR3 sequence reads: CASSFYRSSGNTIYF. The CDR3 bases are TGTGCCAGCAGCTTTTACAGAAGCTCTGGAAACACCATATATTTT.

A remark on this clonotype: A clone one base away is much larger, so this may be a read error. This chain joins TRBV11-2 and TRBJ2-7; TRBD1 matches 7 bases. V trimming: 5 bases; J trimming: 3 bases; junction bases outside the gene matches: 7. The CDR3 is 14 residues long. CDR1 and CDR2 from the germline V gene are SGHAT and FQNNGV. The CDR3 sequence: CASSEDRVVYEQYV. The DNA for the CDR3 is TGTGCCAGCAGCGAAGACAGGGTTGTCTACGAGCAGTACGTC.

The chain employs TRBV2 and TRBJ2-7; tentatively, D is TRBD1 (6 bases). The CDR3 length is 14 residues. The V gene's germline CDR1 is SNHLY and CDR2 FYNNEI. The germline V and J ends were trimmed by 7 bases and 3 bases, with 16 bases remaining between them. The CDR3 DNA is TGTGCCAGCAACGGCCGGGACAACCACTACGAGCAGTACTTC. Its translation is CASNGRDNHYEQYF.

J is TRBJ2-3 and V is TRBV11-2, with 7 bases matching TRBD2. J was trimmed by 1 base and V by 3 bases; bases with no gene match: 7. The CDR3 spans 16 residues. CDR1 and CDR2 from the germline V gene are SGHAT and FQNNGV. This chain's CDR3 is CASSFYQRDGTDTQYF. DNA of the CDR3: TGTGCCAGCAGCTTTTACCAGCGGGACGGCACAGATACGCAGTATTTT.

This clonotype was counted only a few times. The chain uses TRBV12-5 and TRBJ1-4, with 7 nucleotides matching TRBD1. The CDR3 has 16 amino acids. Trimming took 4 bases from V and 7 from J; bases not matched to a gene: 12. Germline V gene lookup returns CDR1 LGHNT and CDR2 FRNRAP. The CDR3 DNA reads TGTGCTAGTGGTTCTCTAGGACAGGACCGAAGTGAAAAACTGTTTTTT. Translating gives CASGSLGQDRSEKLFF.